These 25 T cell receptor beta chains share one sample of origin, sequenced in a study of metastatic and nonmetastatic thyroid tumors. Thyroid surgery was performed in patients who had received no treatment beforehand. TCRdb re-called the PCR reads via MiXCR. The sample has about 39,000 clones, approximately 20% seen once. Sequencing used blood. These receptors were obtained from a female donor with papillary thyroid cancer or a benign thyroid nodule (not recorded which). Some clones in this sample may be carry-over from other donors' samples.

This clone was observed a single time. The rearrangement joins TRBV3-1 to TRBJ2-7, with D maybe TRBD2 (6 bases). The CDR3 is 12 amino acids. Germline values: CDR1 LGHDT, CDR2 YNNKEL (reference sequence). Trimming took 5 bases from V and 4 from J, leaving 9 bases between them. The CDR3, as DNA: TGTGCCAGCAGCTTGCGGGATTACGAGCAGTACTTC. Residues: CASSLRDYEQYF.

This clone was seen ten or more times. The chain employs TRBV20-1 and TRBJ2-1, with TRBD2 as a possible D gene (5 bases). The CDR3 extends over 14 amino acids. Germline V gene sequence: CDR1 DFQATT, CDR2 SNEGSKA (reference sequence). Trimming pared 3 bases from V and 0 bases from J, leaving 9 bases between. In DNA, the CDR3 is TGCAGTGCTAGTATGGCGGGCTCCTACAATGAGCAGTTCTTC. Amino acid sequence: CSASMAGSYNEQFF.

This clone was seen ten or more times. This same CDR3 is encoded by further DNA sequences in the sample. The chain couples TRBV28 to TRBJ2-2; D possibly corresponds to TRBD2 (6 bases). This CDR3 comprises 14 residues. V gave up 3 bases and J gave up 7 bases, with 12 bases separating them. CDR1 and CDR2 (germline): MDHEN, SYDVKM. In DNA, the CDR3 is TGTGCCAGCAGTTTGGGAGGAAGCGGCGGGGAGCTGTTTTTT. This encodes CASSLGGSGGELFF. Looking up the rest from reference TRBV28 and TRBJ2-2 gives the full variable domain: DVKVTQSSRYLVKRTGEKVFLECVQDMDHENMFWYRQDPGLGLRLIYFSYDVKMKEKGDIPEGYSVSREKKERFSLILESASTNQTSMYLCASSLGGSGGELFFGEGSRLTVL.

Concerning this clone itself: This sequence may be a read error, since a much larger clone differs from it by one base. Other nucleotide sequences in the sample specify the same CDR3. The chain recombines TRBV28 with TRBJ2-1; D unresolved. Germline V gene lookup returns CDR1 MDHEN and CDR2 SYDVKM. The CDR3 spans 12 residues. The CDR3 DNA reads TGTGCCAGCAATTTAGTTGTACACGGGCAGTTCTTC. The encoded protein is CASNLVVHGQFF.

About this clone itself: This may stem from a read error, because a much larger clone lies one nucleotide away. V gene TRBV29-1 combines with J gene TRBJ2-5; no firm D call. There are 13 residues in the CDR3. The germline V gene has CDR1 SQVTM and CDR2 ANQGSEA. V gave up 2 bases and J gave up 1 base, with 8 bases separating them. The CDR3, as DNA: TGCAGCGTTGAATGCGGAGCCCAAGAGACCCAGTACTTC. This codes for CSVECGAQETQYF. The full variable domain, completed using reference TRBV29-1 and TRBJ2-5, is SAVISQKPSRDICQRGTSLTIQCQVDSQVTMMFWYRQQPGQSLTLIATANQGSEATYESGFVIDKFPISRPNLTFSTLTVSNMSPEDSSIYLCSVECGAQETQYFGPGTRLLVL.

The gene calls are TRBV9 and TRBJ2-1; the match to TRBD2 covers 7 bases. V shed 4 bases and J 7 bases; nucleotides not matched to a gene: 17. CDR3 size: 17 residues. Looked up from germline, CDR1 is SGDLS and CDR2 is YYNGEE. CDR3 nucleotide sequence: TGTGCCAGCAGCTCCCCCCGGTGGGGGGGGATGCGGAATGAGCAGTTCTTC. Its protein is CASSSPRWGGMRNEQFF.

This clone occurred many times. This chain connects TRBV2 to TRBJ2-3, with 8 bases lining up with TRBD1. CDR3 length equals 14 residues. The V gene's germline CDR1 is SNHLY and CDR2 FYNNEI. The ends lost 6 bases at V and 1 base at J; junction bases unmatched: 3. DNA of the CDR3: TGTGCCAGCAGCCGGACAGGGCGCACAGATACGCAGTATTTT. Translation: CASSRTGRTDTQYF.

This clone has a count of ten or more. Within the sample, other DNA sequences also encode this same CDR3. The V gene is TRBV28, the J gene TRBJ1-1; the D gene is possibly TRBD1 (5 bases). The V and J ends lost 7 bases and 8 bases respectively, with 11 bases between them. Germline values: CDR1 MDHEN, CDR2 SYDVKM. CDR3 length equals 11 residues. CDR3 region: CASNTWGEAFF. CDR3 DNA: TGTGCCAGCAACACTTGGGGGGAAGCTTTCTTT.

This clone was picked up many times. CDR3 bases: TGTGCCAGCAGTTTTGGGCGGACGGCCGGGCAGACCCAGTACTTC. This translates into CASSFGRTAGQTQYF. The chain employs TRBV12-3 or TRBV12-4 and TRBJ2-5; D is unresolved. This CDR3 is 15 amino acids long. The V end lost 3 bases, the J end lost 6 bases, and 17 bases lay between the germline ends.

Notes on this clone: One end of the junction fails to match germline, which may point to a read error. J is TRBJ2-2 and V is TRBV6-5; D unclear. This CDR3 comprises 15 residues. In germline, CDR1 is MNHEY, CDR2 SVGAGI. CDR3 sequence: CASIYSIGGTGELFF. CDR3 in DNA: TGTGCCAGCATTTACTCGATTGGTGGTACCGGGGAGCTGTTTTTT.

On this clone: A read error is possible here, since a much larger clone lies one base away. The CDR3 coding sequence is TGTGCCATCGCCCGGGGGGTAGAAGAGACCCAGTACTTC. Its translation: CAIARGVEETQYF. This chain joins TRBV7-8 and TRBJ2-5; 7 positions agree with TRBD2. The CDR3 contains 13 residues. V lost 10 bases to trimming and J lost 3 bases; unmatched junction nucleotides: 8. From germline, CDR1 is SGHVS and CDR2 FQNEAQ.

The chain recombines TRBV6-1 with TRBJ1-5; tentative D call: TRBD1 (6 bases). Germline V gene sequence: CDR1 MNHNS, CDR2 SASEGT. The CDR3 contains 15 residues. V shed 8 bases and J shed 4 bases, with 18 bases lying between them. CDR3 nucleotide sequence: TGTGCCAGCGGACAGTGGGTCGTAGTTAATCAGCCCCAGCATTTT. It codes for CASGQWVVVNQPQHF.

For this clone: Since a much larger clone is just one base distant, this may be a read error. The chain is built from TRBV11-2 and TRBJ2-6; D is possibly TRBD1 (6 bases). The CDR3 runs to 16 residues. The ends were cut back, 5 bases at V and 0 bases at J, with 11 bases in the middle. Germline V gene data show CDR1 as SGHAT and CDR2 as FQNNGV. The CDR3, as DNA: TGTGCCAGCAGCCTGGACAGCTACTCTGGGGCCAACGTCCTGACTTTC. This codes for CASSLDSYSGANVLTF.

This clone has only a few counts. V and J are TRBV24-1 and TRBJ2-7; D remains unclear. The germline V gene encodes CDR1 KGHDR and CDR2 SFDVKD. Trimming removed 4 bases from V and 2 bases from J, with 8 bases in between. CDR3 size: 13 residues. The CDR3 bases are TGTGCCACCAGTGACGACTCAACCTACGAGCAGTACTTC. It translates to CATSDDSTYEQYF.

This clone was found many times. V usage is TRBV18 and J usage is TRBJ1-5; tentatively, D is TRBD1 (5 bases). This CDR3 comprises 20 residues. The ends were cut back, 1 base at V and 2 bases at J, with 24 bases in the middle. Germline values: CDR1 KGHSH, CDR2 LQKENI. CDR3: CASSPLSLNLDSIRNQPQHF. CDR3 DNA: TGTGCCAGCTCACCACTTAGTTTGAATCTCGACAGTATCCGCAATCAGCCCCAGCATTTT. Drawing the rest from reference TRBV18 and TRBJ1-5, the complete variable domain is NAGVMQNPRHLVRRRGQEARLRCSPMKGHSHVYWYRQLPEEGLKFMVYLQKENIIDESGMPKERFSAEFPKEGPSILRIQQVVRGDSAAYFCASSPLSLNLDSIRNQPQHFGDGTRLSIL.

The rearrangement links TRBV20-1 to TRBJ2-2; 8 nucleotides line up with TRBD1. The CDR3 has 14 amino acids. After removal of 5 bases from V and 1 base from J, the junction contained 3 bases not matched to a gene. CDR1 is DFQATT and CDR2 is SNEGSKA in the germline V gene (reference sequence). The CDR3: CSADRGGNTGELFF. CDR3 nucleotides: TGCAGTGCTGACAGGGGCGGGAACACCGGGGAGCTGTTTTTT.

This clone was recorded at least ten times. The V and J genes are TRBV28 and TRBJ1-2; tentative D call: TRBD1 (5 bases). This CDR3 contains 13 residues. Trimming shortened V by 6 bases and J by 5 bases, and 13 bases separated the two germline ends. CDR1 MDHEN and CDR2 SYDVKM come from the germline V gene. The CDR3 reads CASSSTETYGYTF. CDR3 sequence (DNA): TGTGCCAGCAGCTCGACAGAGACGTATGGCTACACCTTC.

This clone was counted only a few times. This chain uses TRBV19 with TRBJ1-6, with D unresolved. V was pared by 4 bases and J by 7 bases, with 8 bases between. There are 13 residues in the CDR3. Looked up from germline, CDR1 is LNHDA and CDR2 is SQIVND (reference sequence). CDR3 coding DNA: TGTGCCAGTAGTACGCAAGAGAATTCACCCCTCCACTTT. The encoded protein is CASSTQENSPLHF.

A few counts support this clone. V gene TRBV6-1 combines with J gene TRBJ1-2; D is perhaps TRBD1 (5 bases). The germline V gene encodes CDR1 MNHNS and CDR2 SASEGT. With 6 bases removed from V and 4 bases from J, the gap between germline ends came to 21 bases. The CDR3 is 16 amino acids. The CDR3 nucleotides read TGTGCCAGCAGGGACCAAGACAGAAGCTCTTTCTATGGCTACACCTTC. This gives the protein CASRDQDRSSFYGYTF.

This clone was seen at least ten times. The genes are TRBV5-1 and TRBJ2-3, with a possible D match to TRBD2 (5 bases). The V gene's germline CDR1 is SGHRS and CDR2 YFSETQ. This CDR3 has 15 amino acids. Deletions cut 0 bases from V and 4 bases from J, with 12 bases between. In DNA, the CDR3 is TGCGCCAGCAGCTTGGAAGGCGGGTACCCAGATACGCAGTATTTT. The encoded protein is CASSLEGGYPDTQYF.

This clone was recorded a few times. The V and J genes are TRBV6-1 and TRBJ2-7, with D uncertain. Trimming pared 7 bases from V and 2 bases from J, leaving 15 bases between. Germline V lookup: CDR1 MNHNS, CDR2 SASEGT. The CDR3 consists of 14 residues. The CDR3 DNA reads TGTGCCAGCATCGACGACACGACCGCCTACGAGCAGTACTTC. Protein product: CASIDDTTAYEQYF.

This clone was detected ten times or more. This chain connects TRBV6-1 to TRBJ1-2, with D unresolved. Germline-derived CDR1 and CDR2 are MNHNS and SASEGT. CDR3 length: 13 residues. The V end was cut by 7 bases, the J end by 4 bases, with 13 bases between. In nucleotides, the CDR3 is TGTGCCAGCAAAGATGCACGAATCTATGGCTACACCTTC. It yields the protein CASKDARIYGYTF.

This clone was counted ten times or more. The chain is built from TRBV5-1 and TRBJ1-5; perhaps TRBD1 as D (6 bases). Germline assignment: CDR1 SGHRS and CDR2 YFSETQ. CDR3 length: 16 residues. Trimming stripped 4 bases from V and 2 bases from J, with 16 bases between. The CDR3 loop is CASSLLGGVGNQPQHF. CDR3 sequence (DNA): TGCGCCAGCAGCCTCCTTGGGGGCGTTGGCAATCAGCCCCAGCATTTT.

The rearrangement links TRBV7-8 to TRBJ2-7; 10 positions agree with TRBD2. Germline V gene data show CDR1 as SGHVS and CDR2 as FQNEAQ. CDR3 length: 13 residues. The junction had 4 bases not matched to a gene; V was cut back by 4 bases and J by 7 bases. The CDR3: CASSSGLAWEQYF. CDR3 in DNA: TGTGCCAGCAGCTCGGGACTAGCGTGGGAGCAGTACTTC.

This clone occurred once. The chain recombines TRBV4-2 with TRBJ2-3; D remains unclear. The J call is in doubt because the DNA end fits TRBJ1-5 better. CDR3 size: 15 residues. Germline-derived CDR1 and CDR2 are LGHNA and YNFKEQ. CDR3 DNA: TGTGCCAGCAGCCAAGACCTAGGCGCGGCAGATACTCAGCATTTT. Amino acids: CASSQDLGAADTQHF.